These T cell receptor beta chains were read from a single sample in a study of type 1 regulatory T cells. These receptors lack a known antigen. Each CDR3 protein is one row after TCRdb ran MiXCR on the reads. The repertoire holds about 71,000 distinct CDR3 sequences, with roughly 20% as singletons. Sequenced material: cultured type 1 regulatory T (Tr1) cells, either the whole culture or a sorted fraction (not recorded which). The receptors shown here come from a human donor in good health. CDR3s include the opening cysteine and the closing phenylalanine or tryptophan. The D gene is left open where the match is weak. Only some rows state a clone size, as once, few, many or a class for expanded clones.

CDR3 length,D gene,clone size,J gene,V gene,CDR3 protein,CDR3 DNA
13,-,many,TRBJ2-7,TRBV20-1,CSAPGHLSNEQYF,TGCAGTGCCCCCGGCCACCTCAGTAACGAGCAGTACTTC
17,-,-,TRBJ1-2,TRBV4-2,CASSQVSGLATNYGYTF,TGTGCCAGCAGCCAAGTCTCAGGACTGGCCACTAACTATGGCTACACCTTC
14,-,once,TRBJ2-1,TRBV25-1,CASSSQSTKNEQFF,TGTGCCAGCAGCTCACAGTCTACAAAGAATGAGCAGTTCTTC
13,-,-,TRBJ1-1,TRBV7-7,CASSLDVNTEAFF,TGTGCTAGCAGCTTAGATGTGAACACTGAAGCTTTCTTT
12,-,-,TRBJ2-5,TRBV20-1,CSASRDLWTQYF,TGCAGTGCTTCCCGGGACCTCTGGACCCAGTACTTC
13,-,-,TRBJ1-1,TRBV29-1,CSAGVGGNTEAFF,TGCAGCGCTGGGGTCGGGGGGAACACTGAAGCTTTCTTT
13,-,-,TRBJ2-3,TRBV7-2,CASTRQSTDTQYF,TGTGCCAGCACTAGACAGAGCACAGATACGCAGTATTTT
14,-,-,TRBJ2-1,TRBV4-3,CASSQTKRAIEQFF,TGCGCCAGCAGCCAAACTAAAAGAGCGATTGAGCAGTTCTTC
15,-,-,TRBJ1-2,TRBV3-1,CASSLSRTDLYGYTF,TGTGCCAGCAGCCTTTCCCGGACGGACCTTTATGGCTACACCTTC
16,-,few,TRBJ2-4,TRBV5-1,CASSSEGVLAKNIQYF,TGCGCCAGCAGCTCGGAGGGAGTTTTAGCCAAAAACATTCAGTACTTC
15,-,-,TRBJ2-1,TRBV5-1,CASRPGTPWTNEQFF,TGCGCCAGCAGACCCGGGACTCCCTGGACCAATGAGCAGTTCTTC
14,-,few,TRBJ2-7,TRBV5-4,CASSLAEGEGEQYF,TGTGCCAGCAGCCTGGCCGAGGGGGAAGGAGAGCAGTACTTC
13,-,few,TRBJ1-1,TRBV7-8,CASSLVTGIEAFF,TGTGCCAGCAGCTTAGTTACGGGGATAGAAGCTTTCTTT
14,-,few,TRBJ2-2,TRBV11-1,CASSLMTNTGELFF,TGTGCCAGCAGCTTAATGACGAACACCGGGGAGCTGTTTTTT
15,TRBD2,-,TRBJ2-5,TRBV10-3,CAISETLAVQETQYF,TGTGCCATCAGTGAGACGCTAGCGGTCCAAGAGACCCAGTACTTC
14,-,few,TRBJ1-1,TRBV20-1,CSARDPRTDREAFF,TGCAGTGCTAGAGATCCAAGGACAGACCGTGAAGCTTTCTTT
15,TRBD1,-,TRBJ1-2,TRBV29-1,CSVEEQDRGTGGYTF,TGCAGCGTCGAAGAGCAGGACAGGGGCACTGGCGGCTACACCTTC
14,-,-,TRBJ2-7,TRBV11-2,CASSSRLQTYEQYF,TGTGCCAGCAGCTCGCGCCTCCAAACCTACGAGCAGTACTTC
18,-,few,TRBJ1-5,TRBV7-8,CASSLGTVHRSSNQPQHF,TGTGCCAGCAGCTTAGGGACAGTCCACCGGTCGAGCAATCAGCCCCAGCATTTT
14,-,-,TRBJ1-5,TRBV27,CASSPQGTNQPQHF,TGTGCCAGCAGTCCACAGGGAACCAATCAGCCCCAGCATTTT
15,-,few,TRBJ1-1,TRBV18,CASSPSGGTNMGAFF,TGTGCCAGCTCACCCTCCGGGGGGACCAATATGGGGGCTTTCTTT
14,-,-,TRBJ2-1,TRBV6-1,CATGGFQSDNEQFF,TGTGCCACCGGAGGGTTTCAGTCGGACAATGAGCAGTTCTTC
12,-,-,TRBJ2-5,TRBV20-1,CSAMTQGETQYF,TGCAGTGCTATGACCCAGGGGGAGACCCAGTACTTC
18,TRBD1,few,TRBJ1-5,TRBV27,CASSRTGANYYSNQPQHF,TGTGCCAGCAGTAGGACAGGCGCTAACTATTATAGCAATCAGCCCCAGCATTTT
15,-,-,TRBJ1-6,TRBV7-2,CASSWGGGNNSPLHF,TGTGCCAGCAGCTGGGGGGGCGGTAATAATTCACCCCTCCACTTT
11,-,-,TRBJ2-7,TRBV20-1,CSQRLVYEQYF,TGCAGTCAGCGGCTGGTCTACGAGCAGTACTTC
11,TRBD2,-,TRBJ2-1,TRBV20-1,CSAVAGNEQFF,TGCAGTGCCGTAGCGGGCAATGAGCAGTTCTTC
13,-,few,TRBJ2-2,TRBV3-1,CASSQGSLGELFF,TGTGCCAGCAGCCAAGGTTCCCTCGGGGAGCTGTTTTTT
13,TRBD2,-,TRBJ2-7,TRBV20-1,CSATGTRVDEQYF,TGCAGTGCTACCGGGACTAGGGTGGATGAGCAGTACTTC
12,-,many,TRBJ2-3,TRBV7-2,CASARGADTQYF,TGTGCCAGCGCTAGGGGGGCAGATACGCAGTATTTT
15,TRBD1,-,TRBJ2-3,TRBV5-6,CASSTLDRATDTQYF,TGTGCCAGCAGCACACTAGACAGGGCAACAGATACGCAGTATTTT
14,-,-,TRBJ2-2,TRBV15,CATSRVRNTGELFF,TGTGCCACCAGCAGAGTTAGGAACACCGGGGAGCTGTTTTTT
13,-,many,TRBJ2-5,TRBV7-9,CASSPPSGATQYF,TGTGCCAGCAGCCCGCCGTCGGGCGCGACCCAGTACTTC
11,-,-,TRBJ2-1,TRBV19,CASSMRDEQFF,TGTGCCAGTAGTATGAGGGATGAGCAGTTCTTC
16,TRBD2,-,TRBJ2-5,TRBV11-3,CASSHGGTSGQETQYF,TGTGCCAGCAGCCACGGAGGGACTAGCGGACAAGAGACCCAGTACTTC
16,-,-,TRBJ2-1,TRBV5-4,CASSYPIGLGHNEQFF,TGTGCCAGCAGCTACCCGATTGGACTTGGCCACAATGAGCAGTTCTTC
12,-,large,TRBJ1-1,TRBV3-1,CASSTHHSKAFF,TGTGCCAGCAGCACCCATCACAGCAAGGCTTTCTTT
18,TRBD2,-,TRBJ2-7,TRBV3-1,CASSHDLWTSGGLYEQYF,TGTGCCAGCAGCCACGACCTCTGGACTAGCGGAGGGTTGTACGAGCAGTACTTC
15,TRBD1,-,TRBJ2-2,TRBV5-1,CASSSGTGYNGELFF,TGCGCCAGCAGCTCCGGGACAGGGTATAACGGGGAGCTGTTTTTT
12,TRBD2,-,TRBJ2-4,TRBV25-1,CASRGEGDIQYF,TGTGCCAGCCGGGGGGAAGGTGACATTCAGTACTTC
13,-,-,TRBJ2-2,TRBV5-1,CASSYSNTGELFF,TGCGCCAGCAGCTACTCGAACACCGGGGAGCTGTTTTTT
14,-,few,TRBJ1-5,TRBV4-2,CASSQDTRNQPQHF,TGTGCCAGCAGCCAAGACACTCGCAATCAGCCCCAGCATTTT
13,-,few,TRBJ1-5,TRBV5-1,CASSLGDNQPQHF,TGCGCCAGCAGCTTGGGGGATAATCAGCCCCAGCATTTT
13,-,-,TRBJ2-3,TRBV28,CASNAGLQDTQYF,TGTGCCAGCAACGCGGGGCTTCAAGATACGCAGTATTTT
14,TRBD2,few,TRBJ2-7,TRBV5-1,CASSLSGSPLEQYF,TGCGCCAGCAGCTTGAGCGGGAGCCCCCTCGAGCAGTACTTC
13,TRBD2,-,TRBJ2-7,TRBV5-1,CASSPGREGEQYF,TGCGCCAGCAGCCCCGGAAGGGAGGGAGAGCAGTACTTC
15,-,-,TRBJ1-5,TRBV18,CASSLLGPAEETQHF,TGTGCCAGCTCACTCTTGGGCCCGGCCGAGGAAACCCAGCATTTT
16,TRBD1,few,TRBJ2-1,TRBV3-1,CASRSGTGSPGNEQFF,TGTGCCAGCAGGTCCGGGACAGGCTCCCCGGGCAATGAGCAGTTCTTC
16,TRBD1,-,TRBJ2-1,TRBV11-2,CASSRPGTGTHNEQFF,TGTGCCAGCAGCCGCCCCGGGACAGGGACACACAATGAGCAGTTCTTC
14,-,many,TRBJ1-6,TRBV6-4,CASSEGQENSPLHF,TGTGCCAGCAGTGAGGGGCAGGAGAATTCACCCCTCCACTTT
16,TRBD1,few,TRBJ2-1,TRBV5-1,CASRLGQGTSYNEQFF,TGCGCCAGCAGGCTGGGACAGGGAACCTCCTACAATGAGCAGTTCTTC